This record concerns one T cell receptor beta chain sequence. Its antigen is unknown. Unique molecular identifiers were carried by the TCR beta cDNA libraries. TCRdb re-derived calls from the PCR reads in MiXCR, one entry per CDR3 protein. The table shows fewer than 850,000 distinct CDR3 sequences, with about 45% occurring only once. The data are from a study of post-analysis software for immune sequencing data. In the study overall: Several disease courses (relapsing-remitting, secondary progressive and progressive-relapsing) of multiple sclerosis were included.

Study outcomes and limitations: When the samples were clustered directly with F measure, those that had been prepared in the same batch showed strong co-clustering. Controls significantly exceeded multiple sclerosis patients in normalized Chao1 diversity. Controls showed lower frequencies than patients for roughly five TRBV segments, and TRBV5-6, TRBV5-1 and TRBV20-1 were among these.

The CDR3 is 16 residues long. Deletions cut 6 bases from V and 1 base from J, with 16 bases between. Germline V gene sequence: CDR1 SQVTM, CDR2 ANQGSEA. The clonotype originates from a girl aged 5-17 years with multiple sclerosis. This chain uses TRBV29-1 with TRBJ2-6; D perhaps matches TRBD2 (5 bases). Sequences were obtained from blood. CDR3 sequence: CSVDERSPSGANVLTF. The CDR3 DNA reads as TGCAGCGTAGATGAGCGGTCCCCATCTGGGGCCAACGTCCTGACTTTC.